One sample yielded the 26 T cell receptor beta chains listed below, sequenced in a study of beta chain features in type 1 diabetes. cDNA synthesis used the whole RNA isolate, giving expressed TCRB sequences. Sequencing was performed with immunoSEQ multiplex PCR; in TCRdb, only in-frame clones are kept and a portion is missing. The sample has hundreds of thousands of clones, roughly a sixth seen once. The sample was naive CD4+ T cells from blood. Receptors originate from a woman between 18 and 29 years old in good health.

This clone was seen more than once but under ten times. The chain is built from TRBV28 and TRBJ2-3; D is unclear. Germline values: CDR1 MDHEN, CDR2 SYDVKM. V was cut by 2 bases and J by 4 bases, with 4 bases left in between. The CDR3 is 12 amino acids. This chain's CDR3 is CASSLDSDTQYF. CDR3 DNA sequence: TGTGCCAGCAGTTTAGACTCAGATACGCAGTATTTT.

The chain couples TRBV21-1 to TRBJ2-7; the table's D call TRBD2 went unverified against the DNA. TRBV21-1 is reported as a pseudogene. This CDR3 spans 17 amino acids. The CDR3: CASSKVDSLNEDYEQYF. In DNA form, the CDR3 reads TGTGCCAGCAGCAAAGTTGACTCCTTAAATGAAGACTACGAGCAGTACTTC.

The chain has TRBV21-1 and TRBJ2-5; TRBD2 is taken as the D call from the table, unchecked against the DNA. TRBV21-1 counts as a pseudogene. The CDR3 has 14 residues. The CDR3 reads CASSNGGARETQYF. The CDR3 DNA reads as TGTGCCAGCAGCAATGGGGGGGCGCGAGAGACCCAGTACTTC.

Worth noting for this clone: A junction boundary mismatches the germline segment, possibly from a read error. The chain recombines TRBV2 with TRBJ2-5, with 7 positions matching TRBD2. CDR3 length: 15 residues. Germline V lookup: CDR1 SNHLY, CDR2 FYNNEI. Here the CDR3 DNA reads TGTGCCAGCAGTGAAGGGGGGACTAACCAAGAGATCCAGTACTTC. Its translation: CASSEGGTNQEIQYF.

The rearrangement uses TRBV7-2 and TRBJ2-1; 10 bases align to TRBD1. This CDR3 comprises 16 residues. Germline V lookup: CDR1 SGHTA, CDR2 FQGNSA. Losses at the gene ends were 4 bases for V and 6 bases for J; bases not matched to a gene: 9. The DNA for the CDR3 is TGTGCCAGCAGCTCCTTTCCGGGACAGGGGATCAATGAGCAGTTCTTC. It encodes CASSSFPGQGINEQFF. Variable domain in full (rest from reference TRBV7-2 and TRBJ2-1): GAGVSQSPSNKVTEKGKDVELRCDPISGHTALYWYRQSLGQGLEFLIYFQGNSAPDKSGLPSDRFSAERTGGSVSTLTIQRTQQEDSAVYLCASSSFPGQGINEQFFGPGTRLTVL.

This clone was counted a single time. The chain couples TRBV6-6 to TRBJ2-5; D possibly uses TRBD1 or TRBD2 (5 bases each). Deletions cut 4 bases from V and 5 bases from J, with 11 bases between. Germline V gene lookup returns CDR1 MNHNY and CDR2 SVGAGI (reference sequence). The CDR3 loop spans 13 amino acids. The CDR3 DNA reads TGTGCCAGCAGTTTTGAGGGGACGGAGACCCAGTACTTC. Its translation is CASSFEGTETQYF.

The gene calls are TRBV7-2 and TRBJ2-2, with D hard to call. Trimming took off 3 bases at V and 5 bases at J, with 7 bases between the two ends. The CDR3 covers 13 residues. Looked up from germline, CDR1 is SGHTA and CDR2 is FQGNSA. The CDR3 sequence is CASSLFLTGELFF. The CDR3 DNA sequence: TGTGCCAGCAGCTTGTTTCTAACCGGGGAGCTGTTTTTT.

The chain combines TRBV13 with TRBJ2-1; 11 positions match TRBD1. The germline V gene encodes CDR1 PRHDT and CDR2 FYEKMQ (reference sequence). The CDR3 has 15 amino acids. After removal of 3 bases from V and 8 bases from J, the junction contained 6 bases not matched to a gene. The CDR3: CASSLGQGVLDEQFF. CDR3 nucleotide sequence: TGTGCCAGCAGCTTGGGACAGGGGGTTCTGGATGAGCAGTTCTTC.

This clone was seen a few times. The V and J genes are TRBV2 and TRBJ2-3; the match to TRBD2 covers 8 bases. Germline CDR1 is SNHLY and CDR2 is FYNNEI. The ends lost 9 bases at V and 6 bases at J; junction bases unmatched: 17. The CDR3 covers 16 residues. The DNA of the CDR3 is TGTGCCAGTTCTCGGTTTACCGGGACTAGTACTGATACGCAGTATTTT. As protein: CASSRFTGTSTDTQYF. The complete variable domain, with remaining parts taken from reference TRBV2 and TRBJ2-3, reads EPEVTQTPSHQVTQMGQEVILRCVPISNHLYFYWYRQILGQKVEFLVSFYNNEISEKSEIFDDQFSVERPDGSNFTLKIRSTKLEDSAMYFCASSRFTGTSTDTQYFGPGTRLTVL.

This clone has more than one count but fewer than ten. The chain employs TRBV9 and TRBJ2-3, with 10 bases fitting TRBD2. The CDR3 contains 17 residues. Germline CDR1 and CDR2: SGDLS and YYNGEE. V shed 1 base and J 1 base; nucleotides not matched to a gene: 6. Here the CDR3 reads CASSVTLGLAGTDTQYF. Written as DNA, the CDR3 is TGTGCCAGCAGCGTAACCCTCGGACTAGCGGGCACAGATACGCAGTATTTT.

This clone was found a few times. The chain employs TRBV4-1 and TRBJ2-3; TRBD2 matches 7 bases. Germline CDR1 and CDR2: MGHRA and YSYEKL. After removal of 4 bases from V and 4 bases from J, the junction contained 8 bases not matched to a gene. This CDR3 comprises 15 residues. CDR3 DNA: TGCGCCAGCAGCCCCCAGCGGGGTCGGGCAGATACGCAGTATTTT. Protein product: CASSPQRGRADTQYF.

The chain is built from TRBV29-1 and TRBJ2-5; 13 bases agree with TRBD2. Trimming removed 4 bases from V and 4 bases from J; junction bases left unmatched: 24. This CDR3 spans 21 amino acids. Germline lookup yields CDR1 SQVTM and CDR2 ANQGSEA. CDR3 DNA: TGCAGCGTTGTTGTGCCTGGGCGACTAGCGGGAGGCAGGTGGCTCAGAGAGACCCAGTACTTC. Translating gives CSVVVPGRLAGGRWLRETQYF.

This clone was seen only a few times. The chain joins TRBV27 to TRBJ1-5, with 7 bases identical to TRBD1. Germline V gene sequence: CDR1 MNHEY, CDR2 SMNVEV (reference sequence). The V and J ends lost 3 bases and 2 bases, in that order; junction bases with no gene match: 4. CDR3 length: 15 amino acids. DNA for the CDR3: TGTGCCAGCAGTTTCCGCGGACAGGGCAATCAGCCCCAGCATTTT. Protein sequence: CASSFRGQGNQPQHF.

This clone was detected a few times. This sequence joins TRBV6-5 and TRBJ2-1; unclear D gene. The CDR3 spans 14 residues. Looked up from germline, CDR1 is MNHEY and CDR2 is SVGAGI. Trimming took 6 bases from V and 6 from J, leaving 15 bases between them. The chain's CDR3 is CASSSGVLGNEQFF. The CDR3 coding sequence is TGTGCCAGCAGCTCCGGAGTACTCGGCAATGAGCAGTTCTTC.

The chain carries TRBV10-3 and TRBJ1-3; 7 bases map to TRBD1. Germline assignment: CDR1 ENHRY and CDR2 SYGVKD. The CDR3 extends over 12 amino acids. The junction had 3 bases not matched to a gene; V was cut back by 2 bases and J by 11 bases. The CDR3 DNA follows: TGTGCCATCAGTGAGCAGACAGGGTCCATATATTTT. It specifies CAISEQTGSIYF.

The chain employs TRBV6-6 and TRBJ1-5, with a possible D match to TRBD1 (5 bases). V lost 5 bases and J lost 1, with 9 bases in between. The CDR3 covers 14 residues. Germline V gene sequence: CDR1 MNHNY, CDR2 SVGAGI (reference sequence). The CDR3 here is CASSGRGSNQPQHF. The CDR3 nucleotides read TGTGCCAGCAGTGGACGGGGGAGCAATCAGCCCCAGCATTTT.

This clone showed up just a few times. This chain links TRBV7-2 with TRBJ2-2; the D gene could be TRBD1 or TRBD2 (5 bases each). Per germline, CDR1 SGHTA and CDR2 FQGNSA. The V end lost 5 bases, the J end lost 2 bases, and 12 bases lay between the germline ends. This CDR3 has 15 amino acids. This CDR3 reads CASSPGPVNTGELFF. The CDR3 DNA sequence: TGTGCCAGCAGCCCGGGGCCCGTTAACACCGGGGAGCTGTTTTTT.

This rearrangement joins TRBV5-4 to TRBJ2-2; possible D gene TRBD2, 6 bases. Trimming stripped 5 bases from V and 3 bases from J, with 11 bases between. Looked up from germline, CDR1 is SGHNT and CDR2 is YYREEE (reference sequence). CDR3 length equals 14 residues. CDR3 nucleotide sequence: TGTGCCAGCAGTTCGTTAGCGGACACCGGGGAGCTGTTTTTT. This encodes CASSSLADTGELFF.

The chain uses TRBV5-6 and TRBJ2-1; 8 positions match TRBD1. Germline CDR1 is SGHDT and CDR2 is YYEEEE. This CDR3 is 15 amino acids long. V was pared by 4 bases and J by 4 bases, with 7 bases of the junction left unmatched. CDR3 nucleotides: TGTGCCAGCAGCCCACAGGGGGAATTGTACAATGAGCAGTTCTTC. This translates into CASSPQGELYNEQFF.

The chain combines TRBV6-5 with TRBJ1-1; no definite D call. The CDR3 sequence is 15 residues long. Trimming left V 6 bases short and J 1 base short, with 15 bases between. Germline loops: CDR1 MNHEY, CDR2 SVGAGI. CDR3 sequence reads: CASSPFRAGNTEAFF. The CDR3 region has the DNA TGTGCCAGCAGCCCCTTTCGGGCGGGGAACACTGAAGCTTTCTTT.

This clone was recorded a few times. The V gene is TRBV18, the J gene TRBJ2-7, with D possibly TRBD2 on 5 matching bases. Germline CDR1 reads KGHSH; CDR2 reads LQKENI. The CDR3 length is 15 residues. Trimming removed 1 base at V and 2 bases at J, with 12 bases between. The CDR3 is CASSPRSLGAYEQYF. The CDR3 DNA sequence: TGTGCCAGCTCACCACGGTCGTTGGGAGCCTACGAGCAGTACTTC.

This chain connects TRBV11-2 to TRBJ2-7, with 9 positions matching TRBD2. V lost 5 bases, J lost 7 bases, and 9 bases stayed unmatched. Germline V gives CDR1 SGHAT, CDR2 FQNNGV. CDR3 length: 14 residues. As DNA, the CDR3 is TGTGCCAGCAGCCGCACCCGTAGCGGGAGAGAGCAGTACTTC. It translates to CASSRTRSGREQYF.

The J gene is TRBJ2-2, the V gene TRBV6-5; D is possibly TRBD2 (5 bases). The V gene's germline CDR1 is MNHEY and CDR2 SVGAGI. The CDR3 totals 13 residues. The V gene lost 6 bases and the J gene lost 7 bases, with 12 bases spanning the gap. CDR3 sequence reads: CASRERGIGELFF. DNA for the CDR3: TGTGCCAGCAGAGAACGAGGGATCGGGGAGCTGTTTTTT.

This clone showed up just a few times. The gene calls are TRBV5-1 and TRBJ2-3; tentatively, D is TRBD1 or TRBD2 (5 bases each). The CDR3 is made up of 14 amino acids. CDR1 and CDR2 from the germline V gene are SGHRS and YFSETQ. With 1 base removed from V and 6 bases from J, the gap between germline ends came to 12 bases. The CDR3 spells CASSLLGARDTQYF. The CDR3, as DNA: TGCGCCAGCAGCTTGCTCGGGGCGCGGGATACGCAGTATTTT.

The rearrangement uses TRBV4-3 and TRBJ1-2; weak D call: TRBD1 (5 bases). The CDR3 length is 13 residues. The V and J ends lost 0 bases and 8 bases respectively, with 10 bases between them. Germline CDR1 reads LGHNA; CDR2 reads YSLEER. The DNA for the CDR3 is TGCGCCAGCAGCCAAGAAAGGGGTTGGGGCTACACCTTC. Protein: CASSQERGWGYTF.

This clone was observed a handful of times. The chain combines TRBV6-6 with TRBJ2-1, with D possibly being TRBD2 (6 bases). CDR1 MNHNY and CDR2 SVGAGI come from the germline V gene (reference sequence). The CDR3 has 16 residues. V lost 5 bases and J 2 bases, leaving 16 bases between the germline ends. The DNA for the CDR3 is TGTGCCAGCAGTCACCGCTGGGCGGGACCCTACAATGAGCAGTTCTTC. Its translation: CASSHRWAGPYNEQFF.